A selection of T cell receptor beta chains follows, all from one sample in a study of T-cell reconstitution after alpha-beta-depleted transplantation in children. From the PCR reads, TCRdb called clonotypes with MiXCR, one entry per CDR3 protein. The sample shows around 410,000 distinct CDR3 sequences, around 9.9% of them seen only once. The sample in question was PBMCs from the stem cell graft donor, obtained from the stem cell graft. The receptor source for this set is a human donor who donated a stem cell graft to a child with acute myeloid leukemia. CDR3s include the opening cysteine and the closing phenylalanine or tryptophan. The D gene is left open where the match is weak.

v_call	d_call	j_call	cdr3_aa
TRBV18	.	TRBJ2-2	CATTARESTGELFF
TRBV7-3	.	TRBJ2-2	CASRRGSGNTGELFF
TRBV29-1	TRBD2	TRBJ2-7	CSVPGLADYEQYF
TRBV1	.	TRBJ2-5	CTSVDRGETQYF
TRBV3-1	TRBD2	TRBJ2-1	CASSQGGPGLAGEQFF
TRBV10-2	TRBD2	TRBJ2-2	CASNGGRGGELFF
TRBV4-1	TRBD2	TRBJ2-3	CASGPSGRDTQYF
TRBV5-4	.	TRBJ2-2	CASSSPAGPNTGELFF
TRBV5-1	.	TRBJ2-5	CASRTGQPGGETQYF
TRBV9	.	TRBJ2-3	CASSVGLGLDTQYF